Below are 10 T cell receptor beta chains sequenced from a single sample in a study of cytomegalovirus exposure and HLA in healthy donors. The PCR used 60 Vbeta and 13 Jbeta primers. Method: immunoSEQ multiplex PCR; TCRdb's copy keeps in-frame clones and lacks some. The profile shows tens of thousands of clones, over 60% of them singletons. Material: PBMCs. The receptor set was obtained from a male donor in good health and CMV-seropositive.

The chain is built from TRBV28 and TRBJ2-3, with a tentative D call TRBD2 (7 bases). Germline CDR1 and CDR2: MDHEN and SYDVKM. With 3 bases removed from V and 0 bases from J, the gap between germline ends came to 10 bases. The CDR3 runs to 15 residues. The CDR3 protein is CASSLGGLSTDTQYF. The CDR3 DNA sequence: TGTGCCAGCAGTTTGGGGGGGCTCAGCACAGATACGCAGTATTTT.

The chain uses TRBV4-2 and TRBJ2-1, with TRBD2 identical over 10 bases. The CDR3 totals 16 residues. Germline V gene data show CDR1 as LGHNA and CDR2 as YNFKEQ. V lost 8 bases to trimming and J lost 2 bases; unmatched junction nucleotides: 9. The CDR3 DNA is TGTGCCAGCCACCCCACTACTAGCGGGACCTACAATGAGCAGTTCTTC. It is translated as CASHPTTSGTYNEQFF.

The chain employs TRBV19 and TRBJ1-5; no reliable D call. Trimming stripped 4 bases from V and 6 bases from J, with 7 bases between. The CDR3 spans 12 residues. Germline CDR1 and CDR2: LNHDA and SQIVND (reference sequence). The CDR3 DNA reads as TGTGCCAGTAGTAGCGGACTTCAGCCCCAGCATTTT. Amino acid sequence: CASSSGLQPQHF.

The V gene is TRBV9, the J gene TRBJ2-1, with TRBD2 as a possible D gene (6 bases). V was clipped by 0 bases and J by 10 bases, with 17 bases between them. The CDR3 is 15 amino acids. Germline CDR1 and CDR2: SGDLS and YYNGEE. The CDR3 DNA follows: TGTGCCAGCAGCGTAGCTGGAGGGAACGTGGGCGAGCAGTTCTTC. Its protein is CASSVAGGNVGEQFF.

This clone was counted only a few times. The chain links TRBV5-1 to TRBJ2-5; 7 bases line up with TRBD1. CDR1 SGHRS and CDR2 YFSETQ come from the germline V gene. The ends lost 3 bases at V and 1 base at J; junction bases unmatched: 0. The CDR3 is 13 amino acids. This CDR3 reads CASSWTGQETQYF. CDR3 bases: TGCGCCAGCAGCTGGACAGGCCAAGAGACCCAGTACTTC.

The rearrangement links TRBV5-6 to TRBJ2-5, with D perhaps matching TRBD2 (6 bases). V shed 2 bases and J shed 5 bases, with 13 bases lying between them. CDR1 SGHDT and CDR2 YYEEEE come from the germline V gene. The CDR3 length is 14 residues. The CDR3 DNA sequence: TGTGCCAGCAGCTTCACTAGCCTCCAGGAGACCCAGTACTTC. Translating gives CASSFTSLQETQYF. Full variable domain (missing parts from reference TRBV5-6 and TRBJ2-5): DAGVTQSPTHLIKTRGQQVTLRCSPKSGHDTVSWYQQALGQGPQFIFQYYEEEERQRGNFPDRFSGHQFPNYSSELNVNALLLGDSALYLCASSFTSLQETQYFGPGTRLLVL.

This clone was found a few times. The genes are TRBV19 and TRBJ1-5; D is unclear. This CDR3 has 16 residues. Trimming left V 5 bases short and J 0 bases short, with 14 bases between. CDR1 is LNHDA and CDR2 is SQIVND in the germline V gene (reference sequence). The CDR3 DNA reads TGTGCCAGTAGTGGTACCCGGGGATATAGCAATCAGCCCCAGCATTTT. Translated, it gives CASSGTRGYSNQPQHF.

The chain has TRBV4-3 and TRBJ1-1, with D possibly matching TRBD1 (6 bases). Trimming removed 0 bases from V and 4 bases from J, with 12 bases in between. The CDR3 has 15 amino acids. Germline lookup yields CDR1 LGHNA and CDR2 YSLEER. In DNA form, the CDR3 reads TGCGCCAGCAGCCAAGAAGGCAGGGGAATCACTGAAGCTTTCTTT. The encoded protein is CASSQEGRGITEAFF.

The rearrangement joins TRBV14 to TRBJ2-2; 8 bases fit TRBD2. Germline V gene data show CDR1 as SGHDN and CDR2 as FVKESK. The J segment lost 4 bases and the V segment lost 0 bases, leaving 13 bases of the junction unmatched. The CDR3 spans 19 residues. The DNA for the CDR3 is TGTGCCAGCAGCCAAGAGGTGAGCGGGGGCACAATCCCCACCGGGGAGCTGTTTTTT. Protein: CASSQEVSGGTIPTGELFF.

This rearrangement joins TRBV7-8 to TRBJ1-2, with D perhaps matching TRBD1 (5 bases). The CDR3 is made up of 14 amino acids. CDR1 SGHVS and CDR2 FQNEAQ come from the germline V gene. Trimming pared 5 bases from V and 3 bases from J, leaving 13 bases between. CDR3 nucleotides: TGTGCCAGCAGCGCCGGACAAGGGGACTATGGCTACACCTTC. Its protein is CASSAGQGDYGYTF.